These 30 T cell receptor beta chains share one sample of origin, sequenced in a study of CD4 and CD8 cells across lung adenocarcinoma regions. TCRdb ran MiXCR on the PCR reads and lists one entry per CDR3 protein. The sample yields about 4,400 distinct CDR3 sequences, 52% seen once. The specimen sequenced was CD4+ T cells from the center of a lung tumor. These receptors were taken from a female donor with lung adenocarcinoma. The CD4 and CD8 labels of this study may be unreliable.

The rearrangement uses TRBV4-1 and TRBJ2-3, with 8 bases lining up with TRBD2. This CDR3 has 14 amino acids. V dropped 9 bases and J dropped 5; count of bases not matched to a gene: 10. Germline V gene data show CDR1 as MGHRA and CDR2 as YSYEKL. CDR3 sequence reads: CASSTGGPVDTQYF. The CDR3 DNA follows: TGCGCCAGTAGTACGGGAGGGCCTGTAGATACGCAGTATTTT.

The chain links TRBV6-1 to TRBJ2-5; a weak D match, TRBD1 (6 bases). V was trimmed by 2 bases and J by 5 bases, leaving 6 bases between them. Germline CDR1 MNHNS, CDR2 SASEGT. CDR3 length: 12 residues. DNA for the CDR3: TGTGCCAGCAGTGAACAGGGGGAGACCCAGTACTTC. Translating gives CASSEQGETQYF.

This clonotype is large in the sample. The chain links TRBV10-2 to TRBJ2-1; perhaps TRBD1 as D (6 bases). This CDR3 contains 16 residues. Germline CDR1 WSHSY, CDR2 SAAADI. Trimming took 4 bases from V and 0 from J, leaving 13 bases between them. The CDR3 protein is CASSGGHPSSYNEQFF. In nucleotides, the CDR3 is TGCGCCAGCAGTGGGGGACACCCTAGCTCCTACAATGAGCAGTTCTTC.

This clonotype is termed hyperexpanded. The rearrangement uses TRBV10-3 and TRBJ2-5, with D tentatively TRBD1 (6 bases). Germline CDR1 and CDR2: ENHRY and SYGVKD. With 6 bases removed from V and 2 bases from J, the gap between germline ends came to 16 bases. The CDR3 covers 15 residues. The CDR3: CAIRAYGQPQETQYF. The DNA for the CDR3 is TGTGCCATCAGGGCTTATGGACAGCCTCAAGAGACCCAGTACTTC.

The rearrangement joins TRBV6-1 to TRBJ2-4; no firm D call. Trimming removed 3 bases at V and 1 base at J, with 16 bases between. This CDR3 has 17 residues. Looked up from germline, CDR1 is MNHNS and CDR2 is SASEGT. This chain's CDR3 is CASSEQQPRSAKNIQYF. Here the CDR3 DNA reads TGTGCCAGCAGTGAGCAGCAACCAAGGAGTGCCAAAAACATTCAGTACTTC.

The genes are TRBV10-2 and TRBJ2-1, with unresolved D. Trimming cost V 3 bases and J 2 bases, with 8 bases left between them. The germline V gene encodes CDR1 WSHSY and CDR2 SAAADI. CDR3 length equals 14 residues. In DNA form, the CDR3 reads TGCGCCAGCAGTGAAACGATACCCTACAATGAGCAGTTCTTC. It encodes CASSETIPYNEQFF.

The chain carries TRBV6-1 and TRBJ1-3, with D tentatively TRBD1 (6 bases). This CDR3 contains 18 residues. Looked up from germline, CDR1 is MNHNS and CDR2 is SASEGT. V dropped 1 base and J dropped 0 bases, with 16 bases sitting between them. CDR3 nucleotides: TGTGCCAGCAGTGAAGTCGTGACAGGCCAAAGCTCTGGAAACACCATATATTTT. The encoded protein is CASSEVVTGQSSGNTIYF.

This clonotype was detected only a few times. V is TRBV27 and J is TRBJ1-2, with D maybe TRBD1 (6 bases). V shed 6 bases and J shed 7 bases, with 15 bases lying between them. The CDR3 runs 13 residues. The germline CDR1 and CDR2 sequences are MNHEY and SMNVEV (reference sequence). The DNA for the CDR3 is TGTGCCAGCAGCGGAACAGGGTACCGTGGCTACACCTTC. This codes for CASSGTGYRGYTF.

This clonotype was detected once. This chain connects TRBV5-1 to TRBJ2-3; no clear D gene. The germline V gene has CDR1 SGHRS and CDR2 YFSETQ. The ends were cut back, 1 base at V and 9 bases at J, with 12 bases in the middle. This CDR3 has 13 amino acids. DNA of the CDR3: TGCGCCAGCAGCTTGTCAGTGACCTCCACGCAGTATTTT. As protein: CASSLSVTSTQYF.

The rearrangement links TRBV5-1 to TRBJ2-5; 8 nucleotides align to TRBD2. Germline values: CDR1 SGHRS, CDR2 YFSETQ. V lost 0 bases and J lost 2; bases outside the gene matches: 3. The CDR3 loop spans 15 amino acids. CDR3 amino acids: CASSLGLATQETQYF. The CDR3 DNA sequence: TGCGCCAGCAGCTTGGGACTAGCGACACAAGAGACCCAGTACTTC. Using reference TRBV5-1 and TRBJ2-5 for the parts outside the CDR3, the full variable domain is KAGVTQTPRYLIKTRGQQVTLSCSPISGHRSVSWYQQTPGQGLQFLFEYFSETQRNKGNFPGRFSGRQFSNSRSEMNVSTLELGDSALYLCASSLGLATQETQYFGPGTRLLVL.

Relative to its sample, this clonotype is medium-sized. The gene calls are TRBV4-1 and TRBJ2-1; D uncertain. The last part of the DNA fits TRBJ2-5 better; the J call may be wrong. The CDR3 spans 13 residues. From germline, CDR1 is MGHRA and CDR2 YSYEKL. CDR3 in amino acids: CASSQDLEETQYF. The CDR3 DNA follows: TGCGCCAGCAGCCAAGATTTGGAGGAGACCCAGTACTTC.

As concerns this clonotype: The junction departs from germline at one end; a sequencing error may be responsible. The genes are TRBV10-3 and TRBJ2-4, with a tentative D call TRBD2 (5 bases). The CDR3 contains 14 residues. Germline V lookup: CDR1 ENHRY, CDR2 SYGVKD. CDR3 protein: CATRRVGATNIQYF. DNA of the CDR3: TGTGCCACCCGACGGGTGGGAGCCACAAACATTCAGTACTTT.

This rearrangement joins TRBV11-2 to TRBJ1-4, with D unclear. Trimming stripped 0 bases from V and 3 bases from J, with 5 bases between. The CDR3 has 14 amino acids. Germline V gene sequence: CDR1 SGHAT, CDR2 FQNNGV. CDR3 bases: TGTGCCAGCAGCTTAGATTTTGCTAATGAAAAACTGTTTTTT. Its translation is CASSLDFANEKLFF.

A word on this clonotype: An end of the junction differs from the germline gene, which may be a read error. As DNA, the CDR3 is TGTGCGAGCAGCGTCTCGGGGGGGAGAGCCAAAAACATTCAGTATTTT. Its protein is CASSVSGGRAKNIQYF. This sequence joins TRBV6-1 and TRBJ2-3, with 8 bases that match TRBD2. Germline V gene data show CDR1 as MNHNS and CDR2 as SASEGT. This CDR3 is 16 amino acids long.

Regarding this clonotype: An end of the junction differs from the germline gene, which may be a read error. The chain carries TRBV27 and TRBJ2-3, with 9 bases matching TRBD2. CDR1 and CDR2 (germline): MNHEY, SMNVEV (reference sequence). The CDR3 has 16 amino acids. CDR3 sequence: CASSSRRAGGTDTQYF. CDR3 nucleotides: TGTGCCAGCAGTTCCCGGCGAGCGGGAGGCACAGACACGCAGTATTTC.

In this sample, this clonotype is medium-sized. The gene calls are TRBV27 and TRBJ2-2; TRBD1 matches at 8 bases. Germline trimming cut 1 base from V and 2 bases from J; bases unmatched to any gene: 9. The CDR3 length is 18 residues. CDR1 is MNHEY and CDR2 is SMNVEV in the germline V gene (reference sequence). CDR3 sequence (DNA): TGTGCCAGCAGTTTATACTCCCCCGGGACAGGCAACACCGGGGAGCTGTTTTTT. The encoded protein is CASSLYSPGTGNTGELFF.

V gene TRBV6-1 combines with J gene TRBJ2-5, with 12 bases fitting TRBD2. Germline CDR1 MNHNS, CDR2 SASEGT. This CDR3 is built from 17 residues. Trimming at V came to 5 bases and at J to 1 base, leaving 8 bases not matched to a gene. The CDR3 nucleotides read TGTGCCAGCAGTCGACGTACGGGACTAGCGGGCCAAGAGACCCAGTACTTC. Protein product: CASSRRTGLAGQETQYF.

This clonotype was recorded a few times. The chain joins TRBV25-1 to TRBJ2-1; 7 bases are shared with TRBD1. The J call is doubtful: the DNA matches TRBJ2-7 better. In germline, CDR1 is MGHDK, CDR2 SYGVNS. The CDR3 extends over 13 amino acids. This chain's CDR3 is CASSRQGIYEQYF. In nucleotides, the CDR3 is TGTGCCAGCAGTCGACAGGGCATCTACGAGCAGTACTTC.

Comment on this clonotype: Sequence at one end of the junction differs from germline and may be a read error. The chain recombines TRBV10-1 with TRBJ2-3, with 10 bases aligning to TRBD2. Germline-derived CDR1 and CDR2 are WNHNN and SYGVQD (reference sequence). CDR3 length: 14 amino acids. Here the CDR3 reads CAGSGGLARGVQYF. CDR3 bases: TGCGCGGGCAGTGGGGGACTAGCGCGAGGAGTGCAGTACTTT.

This clonotype is labeled as medium-sized. The chain joins TRBV14 to TRBJ2-1; D gene uncertain. Germline V gene lookup returns CDR1 SGHDN and CDR2 FVKESK. With 4 bases removed from V and 9 bases from J, the gap between germline ends came to 13 bases. The CDR3 is made up of 13 amino acids. The chain's CDR3 is CASSLSTFGEQFF. The CDR3 DNA is TGTGCCAGCAGCCTGTCCACATTTGGTGAGCAGTTCTTC.

The rearrangement uses TRBV10-1 and TRBJ2-2; D remains unclear. The germline gives CDR1 WNHNN, CDR2 SYGVQD (reference sequence). The germline V and J ends were trimmed by 3 bases and 16 bases, with 18 bases remaining between them. The CDR3 spans 13 residues. The CDR3 spells CASSDGTREKQFF. The CDR3 bases are TGCGCCAGCAGTGATGGCACCAGAGAGAAGCAGTTTTTT.

The table lists this clonotype with a few counts. CDR3 sequence (DNA): TGTGCCATCAGTGAGGCGATCGGGGGACATGGCTACACCTTC. Protein product: CAISEAIGGHGYTF. The chain has TRBV10-3 and TRBJ1-2; possibly TRBD1 for D (5 bases). This CDR3 comprises 14 residues. Germline V gene lookup returns CDR1 ENHRY and CDR2 SYGVKD. Trimming took 2 bases from V and 6 from J, leaving 13 bases between them.

By proportion, this clonotype is medium-sized. V is TRBV6-2 or TRBV6-3 and J is TRBJ2-2, with a tentative D call TRBD2 (5 bases). Germline V gene sequence: CDR1 MNHEY, CDR2 SVGEGT. Trimming left V 3 bases short and J 1 base short, with 12 bases between. CDR3 size: 16 residues. CDR3 sequence (DNA): TGTGCCAGCAGTTATCGACTACCTCAGAACACCGGGGAGCTGTTTTTT. This encodes CASSYRLPQNTGELFF.

This clonotype has a handful of counts. This may be a read error, as it is one base from a much larger clone. The CDR3 DNA reads as TGTGCCAGCAGCTTAGCCGGGACTCCCGCCGACGAGCAGTTCTTC. This translates into CASSLAGTPADEQFF. This rearrangement joins TRBV7-6 to TRBJ2-1; TRBD2 might be the D (6 bases). This CDR3 spans 15 amino acids. V lost 0 bases to trimming and J lost 10 bases, with 16 bases between them. The germline CDR1 and CDR2 sequences are SGHVS and FNYEAQ.

The chain is built from TRBV7-2 and TRBJ2-5; D unresolved. The J call may be incorrect, as the DNA end agrees better with TRBJ2-7. The germline V gene encodes CDR1 SGHTA and CDR2 FQGNSA. The CDR3 spans 13 residues. For the CDR3, the DNA is TGTGCCAGCAGCTTAGCGTTGCCCTACGAGCAGTACTTC. This gives the protein CASSLALPYEQYF.

The chain uses TRBV9 and TRBJ2-1, with D perhaps TRBD1 or TRBD2 (5 bases each). V shed 4 bases and J shed 6 bases, with 17 bases lying between them. The CDR3 spans 15 residues. From germline, CDR1 is SGDLS and CDR2 YYNGEE. The CDR3 sequence is CASSHHGAGSNEQFF. The CDR3 DNA reads as TGTGCCAGCAGCCATCACGGGGCAGGTAGCAATGAGCAGTTCTTC.

This clonotype qualifies as medium-sized. This chain links TRBV7-6 with TRBJ2-2; 8 bases map to TRBD2. There are 17 residues in the CDR3. The germline V gene encodes CDR1 SGHVS and CDR2 FNYEAQ. J lost 4 bases, V lost 4 bases, and 11 bases had no gene match. The CDR3 loop is CASSSLSGLGGTGELFF. The CDR3 DNA reads TGTGCCAGCAGCTCCCTGTCGGGACTAGGTGGCACCGGGGAGCTGTTTTTT.

Sample share makes this clonotype medium-sized (0.01 to 0.1%). This chain uses TRBV6-1 with TRBJ2-3; TRBD2 matches at 7 bases. Germline-derived CDR1 and CDR2 are MNHNS and SASEGT. V was clipped by 2 bases and J by 4 bases; unmatched bases: 6. There are 15 residues in the CDR3. The CDR3 is CASSESGAGADTQYF. CDR3 sequence (DNA): TGTGCCAGCAGTGAAAGTGGGGCGGGAGCAGATACGCAGTATTTT.

CDR3 sequence reads: CSARDRTGWWENEQFF. CDR3 DNA: TGCAGTGCTAGAGATCGAACGGGATGGTGGGAGAATGAGCAGTTCTTC. V usage is TRBV20-1 and J usage is TRBJ2-1; D is possibly TRBD2 (5 bases). V lost 0 bases, J lost 7 bases, and 19 bases lay in between. The CDR3 runs 16 residues. Germline loops: CDR1 DFQATT, CDR2 SNEGSKA (reference sequence).

This clonotype is medium-sized by share. V is TRBV27 and J is TRBJ2-3, with D possibly matching TRBD2 (7 bases). CDR1 and CDR2 from the germline V gene are MNHEY and SMNVEV (reference sequence). The CDR3 contains 17 residues. Between the trimmed V and J ends, which lost 0 bases and 4 bases, there was a span of 17 bases. As DNA, the CDR3 is TGTGCCAGCAGTTTATCTGCGGCACAGGGAGGGGCAGATACGCAGTATTTT. This codes for CASSLSAAQGGADTQYF.